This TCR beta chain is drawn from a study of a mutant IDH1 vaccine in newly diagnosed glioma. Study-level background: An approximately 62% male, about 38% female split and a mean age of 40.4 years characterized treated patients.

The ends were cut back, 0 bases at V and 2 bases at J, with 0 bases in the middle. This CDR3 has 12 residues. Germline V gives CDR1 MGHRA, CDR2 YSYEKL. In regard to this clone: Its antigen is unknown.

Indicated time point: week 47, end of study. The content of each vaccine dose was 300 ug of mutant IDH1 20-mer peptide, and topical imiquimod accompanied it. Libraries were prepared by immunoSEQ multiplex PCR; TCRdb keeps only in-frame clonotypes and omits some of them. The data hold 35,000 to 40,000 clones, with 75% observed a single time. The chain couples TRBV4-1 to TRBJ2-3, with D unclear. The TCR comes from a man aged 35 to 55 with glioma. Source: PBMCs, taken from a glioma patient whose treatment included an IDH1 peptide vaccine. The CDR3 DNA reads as TGCGCCAGCAGCCAAGACACAGATACGCAGTATTTT. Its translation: CASSQDTDTQYF.